This entry describes one T cell receptor (beta chain). The antigen is undetermined. The CDR3 is 13 residues long. These data are taken from a study of PD-1 blockade in classical Hodgkin lymphoma. General observations from the study: Only CD4+ TCR diversity, not CD8+, had risen significantly by C4D1. Patients who responded completely had about the same baseline diversity as newly diagnosed patients.

The assay was immunoSEQ multiplex PCR, and TCRdb's table has in-frame clones only and misses some. Of 25,000 to 35,000 clones listed, roughly two thirds are singletons. Each of the patients experienced relapse following autologous stem cell transplantation, and their brentuximab vedotin exposure differed. Classifying best responses yielded complete response, partial response or progressive disease. The sequence was collected from a human donor with classical Hodgkin lymphoma. This sequence joins TRBV1 and TRBJ2-7. TRBV1 is flagged as a pseudogene. The source material was peripheral blood mononuclear cells (PBMCs), sampled before the second cycle of nivolumab. This CDR3 reads CTSSAAGTYEQYV. DNA for the CDR3: TGCACCAGCAGTGCGGCTGGGACCTACGAGCAGTACGTC.